Listed here are 25 T cell receptor beta chains from one sample, sequenced in a study of T cell clones after liver transplantation. TCRdb's table, derived via immunoSEQ multiplex PCR, lists solely in-frame clones and lacks some. Altogether around 75,000 clones are present, around 84% being singletons, with the ten largest covering 2.1%. Here the sequenced sample was CD4+ T cells from blood, taken less than 50 months after liver transplant. These receptors were taken from a human patient who received a liver transplant. Some of the T cells might come from the graft donor.

This sequence joins TRBV5-5 and TRBJ2-2, with 12 bases aligning to TRBD1. This CDR3 region has 15 residues. Trimming took 4 bases from V and 6 from J; bases not matched to a gene: 4. The germline CDR1 and CDR2 sequences are SGHKS and YYEKEE (reference sequence). The CDR3 DNA is TGTGCCAGCAGCCTAGGGACAGGGGGCGCCGGGGAGCTGTTTTTT. Amino acid sequence: CASSLGTGGAGELFF.

This chain joins TRBV19 and TRBJ2-7; D is possibly TRBD1 or TRBD2 (5 bases each). The CDR3 runs to 15 residues. With 6 bases removed from V and 3 bases from J, the gap between germline ends came to 18 bases. Germline assignment: CDR1 LNHDA and CDR2 SQIVND (reference sequence). CDR3 coding DNA: TGTGCCAGTAGCCCCCAAGGGACCTCCAGCTACGAGCAGTACTTC. It yields the protein CASSPQGTSSYEQYF.

The chain is built from TRBV28 and TRBJ2-7; the match to TRBD2 covers 9 bases. The V gene end was trimmed by 3 bases and the J gene end by 4 bases; junction bases not matched to a gene: 10. Germline assignment: CDR1 MDHEN and CDR2 SYDVKM. This CDR3 is 16 amino acids long. The CDR3: CASSFAGGPRPYEQYF. CDR3 bases: TGTGCCAGCAGTTTCGCGGGAGGGCCCCGCCCTTACGAGCAGTACTTC.

The chain uses TRBV5-1 and TRBJ2-1, with TRBD2 identical over 12 bases. The CDR3 is 19 residues long. Trimming took 0 bases from V and 1 from J; bases not matched to a gene: 8. Germline CDR1 is SGHRS and CDR2 is YFSETQ. The CDR3 protein is CASSLGVLAGGTSYNEQFF. As DNA, the CDR3 is TGCGCCAGCAGCTTGGGCGTTCTAGCGGGAGGGACGTCCTACAATGAGCAGTTCTTC.

A single count supports this clone. The chain is built from TRBV7-9 and TRBJ1-4; maybe TRBD1 (5 bases). Trimming removed 5 bases from V and 2 bases from J, with 15 bases in between. Germline V lookup: CDR1 SEHNR, CDR2 FQNEAQ (reference sequence). The CDR3 contains 16 residues. CDR3 amino acids: CASSPSWGDTNEKLFF. The CDR3 nucleotides read TGTGCCAGCAGCCCGAGTTGGGGGGATACTAATGAAAAACTGTTTTTT.

The chain links TRBV7-6 to TRBJ1-5; the D gene is possibly TRBD1 (5 bases). The germline CDR1 and CDR2 sequences are SGHVS and FNYEAQ. The V end lost 5 bases, the J end lost 3 bases, and 14 bases lay between the germline ends. The CDR3 loop spans 15 amino acids. The CDR3 DNA reads as TGTGCCAGCAGCAGACAGATAGGGGTCAATCAGCCCCAGCATTTT. It yields the protein CASSRQIGVNQPQHF. The full variable domain, with the rest looked up from reference TRBV7-6 and TRBJ1-5, is GAGVSQSPRYKVTKRGQDVALRCDPISGHVSLYWYRQALGQGPEFLTYFNYEAQQDKSGLPNDRFSAERPEGSISTLTIQRTEQRDSAMYRCASSRQIGVNQPQHFGDGTRLSIL.

This clone showed up just a few times. The rearrangement links TRBV30 to TRBJ2-5, with TRBD2 matching over 8 bases. From germline, CDR1 is GTSNPN and CDR2 SVGIG (reference sequence). After removal of 2 bases from V and 4 bases from J, the junction contained 9 bases not matched to a gene. CDR3 length: 15 residues. CDR3: CAWSYPGGVRETQYF. CDR3 in DNA: TGTGCCTGGAGTTACCCGGGAGGGGTTAGAGAGACCCAGTACTTC.

The chain carries TRBV30 and TRBJ1-3; TRBD1 agrees at 7 bases. The CDR3 extends over 14 amino acids. Germline V gives CDR1 GTSNPN, CDR2 SVGIG (reference sequence). The V gene end was trimmed by 0 bases and the J gene end by 4 bases; junction bases not matched to a gene: 3. CDR3 amino acids: CAWSVGGMGNTIYF. The CDR3 DNA sequence: TGTGCCTGGAGTGTAGGGGGCATGGGAAACACCATATATTTT.

This clone was observed a few times. This sequence joins TRBV7-2 and TRBJ1-4, with TRBD1 as a possible D gene (5 bases). V was shortened by 5 bases and J by 1 base, with 20 bases between the two germline ends. This CDR3 comprises 18 residues. Germline loops: CDR1 SGHTA, CDR2 FQGNSA. Written as DNA, the CDR3 is TGTGCCAGCAGCCGAACAGGCCCTCGGCTCCAAACTAATGAAAAACTGTTTTTT. Protein: CASSRTGPRLQTNEKLFF.

The chain employs TRBV5-1 and TRBJ2-5, with TRBD1 as a possible D gene (6 bases). The CDR3 loop spans 19 amino acids. Germline CDR1 is SGHRS and CDR2 is YFSETQ. V lost 5 bases, J lost 1 base, and 27 bases lay in between. In DNA, the CDR3 is TGCGCCAGCAGTTCTCAGGGGTGGGGGAGCGGAAGGATCCAAGAGACCCAGTACTTC. It is translated as CASSSQGWGSGRIQETQYF.

This chain links TRBV5-4 with TRBJ2-7, with D perhaps assigned TRBD1 or TRBD2 (5 bases each). The V gene lost 4 bases and the J gene lost 4 bases, with 12 bases spanning the gap. This CDR3 has 13 amino acids. Germline V gene sequence: CDR1 SGHNT, CDR2 YYREEE (reference sequence). CDR3 loop: CASSRERGYEQYF. In nucleotides, the CDR3 is TGTGCCAGCAGCAGGGAGAGGGGATACGAGCAGTACTTC.

This clone has only one observation. The rearrangement links TRBV7-6 to TRBJ2-5, with D maybe TRBD2 (6 bases). With 1 base removed from V and 5 bases from J, the gap between germline ends came to 11 bases. The CDR3 sequence is 14 residues long. CDR1 is SGHVS, CDR2 FNYEAQ, per germline. CDR3 amino acids: CASSLGMGRETQYF. CDR3 DNA sequence: TGTGCCAGCAGCTTAGGGATGGGGAGGGAGACCCAGTACTTC.

The V call is TRBV19, the J call TRBJ1-5; weak D call: TRBD1 (5 bases). V shed 2 bases and J shed 1 base, with 9 bases lying between them. The CDR3 spans 15 residues. Germline assignment: CDR1 LNHDA and CDR2 SQIVND (reference sequence). CDR3 sequence: CASSIMAGSNQPQHF. CDR3 nucleotides: TGTGCCAGTAGTATAATGGCAGGGAGCAATCAGCCCCAGCATTTT.

The chain links TRBV19 to TRBJ1-3; D unclear. Germline V gene lookup returns CDR1 LNHDA and CDR2 SQIVND (reference sequence). The V end lost 5 bases, the J end lost 0 bases, and 14 bases lay between the germline ends. There are 16 residues in the CDR3. CDR3 DNA: TGTGCCAGTAGTCCCTCGGCTATCTTCTCTGGAAACACCATATATTTT. Protein product: CASSPSAIFSGNTIYF.

The DNA of the CDR3 is TGTGCCAGCAGCTTAACGGTCCAAGAGACCCAGTACTTC. Translation: CASSLTVQETQYF. The genes are TRBV7-3 and TRBJ2-5, with D uncertain. CDR3 size: 13 residues. The V gene's germline CDR1 is SGHTA and CDR2 FQGTGA. V lost 0 bases and J lost 1, with 3 bases in between.

The chain carries TRBV2 and TRBJ2-2, with no clear D. From germline, CDR1 is SNHLY and CDR2 FYNNEI. V shed 5 bases and J shed 7 bases, with 14 bases lying between them. There are 14 residues in the CDR3. The CDR3 DNA sequence: TGTGCCAGCAGTATTGACATGTTTGACGGGGAGCTGTTTTTT. Translating it yields CASSIDMFDGELFF.

This clone was observed a handful of times. The chain links TRBV27 to TRBJ1-6; D possibly corresponds to TRBD1 (5 bases). Trimming stripped 7 bases from V and 5 bases from J, with 12 bases between. The CDR3 length is 14 residues. Germline lookup yields CDR1 MNHEY and CDR2 SMNVEV (reference sequence). As DNA, the CDR3 is TGTGCCAGCATGGGGGGACCCAATAATTCACCCCTCCACTTT. Translating gives CASMGGPNNSPLHF.

The chain recombines TRBV5-1 with TRBJ1-1; 7 bases agree with TRBD1. This CDR3 has 21 residues. CDR1 and CDR2 (germline): SGHRS, YFSETQ. The V segment lost 1 base and the J segment 0 bases; nucleotides outside the gene matches: 21. DNA for the CDR3: TGCGCCAGCAGCTTGAAAACGGGGGGTAAGGGGGCCCCGTCGATGAACACTGAAGCTTTCTTT. Encoded protein: CASSLKTGGKGAPSMNTEAFF.

The chain has TRBV11-2 and TRBJ1-4, with D possibly being TRBD1 (5 bases). Germline CDR1 SGHAT, CDR2 FQNNGV. The V end was cut by 4 bases, the J end by 7 bases, with 13 bases between. This CDR3 is 14 amino acids long. This CDR3 is CASSWGFRSEKLFF. The CDR3 nucleotides are TGTGCCAGCAGCTGGGGGTTTAGATCTGAAAAACTGTTTTTT.

This chain joins TRBV2 and TRBJ1-2, with TRBD1 identical over 7 bases. Germline loops: CDR1 SNHLY, CDR2 FYNNEI. Trimming cost V 6 bases and J 9 bases; bases outside gene matches: 13. This CDR3 is 14 amino acids long. In DNA form, the CDR3 reads TGTGCCAGCAGCGACGCGAGACAGGGTGGTCGCTACACCTTC. Protein: CASSDARQGGRYTF. Based on the CDR3 plus reference TRBV2 and TRBJ1-2, the full variable domain is EPEVTQTPSHQVTQMGQEVILRCVPISNHLYFYWYRQILGQKVEFLVSFYNNEISEKSEIFDDQFSVERPDGSNFTLKIRSTKLEDSAMYFCASSDARQGGRYTFGSGTRLTVV.

The rearrangement links TRBV5-5 to TRBJ2-7, with D hard to call. The V end was cut by 0 bases, the J end by 6 bases, with 13 bases between. Germline values: CDR1 SGHKS, CDR2 YYEKEE (reference sequence). CDR3 length: 14 amino acids. For the CDR3, the DNA is TGTGCCAGCAGCTTGGGGGCAGGCTTGAGCGAGCAGTACTTC. This codes for CASSLGAGLSEQYF.

This clone appeared a single time. This chain connects TRBV7-2 to TRBJ2-7, with no clear D. The germline V gene encodes CDR1 SGHTA and CDR2 FQGNSA. Trimming removed 1 base at V and 2 bases at J, with 15 bases between. The CDR3 loop spans 16 amino acids. CDR3: CASSLDSGEMPYEQYF. As DNA, the CDR3 is TGTGCCAGCAGCTTAGATAGTGGAGAGATGCCCTACGAGCAGTACTTC.

The chain combines TRBV11-2 with TRBJ2-7; 8 positions agree with TRBD1. The V segment lost 8 bases and the J segment 5 bases; nucleotides outside the gene matches: 8. This CDR3 has 13 amino acids. Germline CDR1 reads SGHAT; CDR2 reads FQNNGV. In DNA, the CDR3 is TGTGCCAGCGAAGGACCAGGGGGCCACGAGCAGTACTTC. Translation: CASEGPGGHEQYF.

This chain joins TRBV13 and TRBJ2-1; tentatively, D is TRBD2 (5 bases). Deletions cut 1 base from V and 4 bases from J, with 14 bases between. This CDR3 region has 16 residues. Germline V CDR1 and CDR2: PRHDT, FYEKMQ (reference sequence). The CDR3 DNA sequence: TGTGCCAGCAGCTTAGACGTCGGGAACTCTTACAATGAGCAGTTCTTC. This codes for CASSLDVGNSYNEQFF.

The chain has TRBV7-9 and TRBJ2-3; D remains unclear. This CDR3 contains 14 residues. Germline CDR1 SEHNR, CDR2 FQNEAQ (reference sequence). V was shortened by 4 bases and J by 0 bases, with 8 bases between the two germline ends. The chain's CDR3 is CASSSVVSTDTQYF. DNA for the CDR3: TGTGCCAGCAGCTCCGTCGTGAGCACAGATACGCAGTATTTT.